This T cell receptor (beta chain) originates from a study of blood T cell repertoires in COVID-19. Per the germline V gene, CDR1 is MNHEY and CDR2 is SVGEGT. The V and J ends lost 5 bases and 1 base, in that order; junction bases with no gene match: 1. This CDR3 is 14 amino acids long. In regard to this clone: The same CDR3 is also encoded by other DNA sequences in this sample.

Assay used: immunoSEQ multiplex PCR; TCRdb lists only in-frame clones, some missing. The table lists fewer than 250,000 clones, about 82% of them singletons. The J gene is TRBJ1-5, the V gene TRBV6-2 or TRBV6-3; TRBD1 agrees at 8 bases. The origin of this receptor is a woman of 80 years or more with acute or convalescent COVID-19. The sequencing input was peripheral blood. CDR3 loop: CASSRQGSNQPQHF. In DNA, the CDR3 is TGTGCCAGCAGTAGACAGGGGAGCAATCAGCCCCAGCATTTT.